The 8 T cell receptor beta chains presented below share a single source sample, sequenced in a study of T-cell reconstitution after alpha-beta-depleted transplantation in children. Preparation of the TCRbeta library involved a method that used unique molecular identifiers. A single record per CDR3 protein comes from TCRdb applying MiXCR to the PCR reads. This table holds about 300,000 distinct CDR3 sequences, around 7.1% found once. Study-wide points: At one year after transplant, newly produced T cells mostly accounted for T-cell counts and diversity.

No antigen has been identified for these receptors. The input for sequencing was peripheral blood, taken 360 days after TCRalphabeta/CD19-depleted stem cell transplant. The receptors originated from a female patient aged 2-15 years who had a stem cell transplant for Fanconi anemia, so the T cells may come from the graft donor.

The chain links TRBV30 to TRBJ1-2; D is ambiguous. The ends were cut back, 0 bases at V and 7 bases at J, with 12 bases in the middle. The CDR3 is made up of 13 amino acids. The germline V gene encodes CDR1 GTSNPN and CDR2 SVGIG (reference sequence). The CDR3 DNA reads TGTGCCTGGAGTGTACGCGGCGACTCTGGCTACACCTTC. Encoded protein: CAWSVRGDSGYTF. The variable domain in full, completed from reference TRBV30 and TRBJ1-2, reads SQTIHQWPATLVQPVGSPLSLECTVEGTSNPNLYWYRQAAGRGLQLLFYSVGIGQISSEVPQNLSASRPQDRQFILSSKKLLLSDSGFYLCAWSVRGDSGYTFGSGTRLTVV.

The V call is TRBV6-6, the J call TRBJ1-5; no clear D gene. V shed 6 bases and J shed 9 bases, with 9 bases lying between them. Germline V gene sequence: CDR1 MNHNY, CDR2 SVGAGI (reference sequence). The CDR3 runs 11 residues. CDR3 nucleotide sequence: TGTGCCAGCAGCCCAGGTCGGCCCCAGCATTTT. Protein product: CASSPGRPQHF.

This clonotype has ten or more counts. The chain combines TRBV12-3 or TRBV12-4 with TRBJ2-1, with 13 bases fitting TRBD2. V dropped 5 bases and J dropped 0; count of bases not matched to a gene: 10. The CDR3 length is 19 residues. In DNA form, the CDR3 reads TGTGCCAGCAGTGGGACTAGCGGGATCAGCAAGAGCTCCTACAATGAGCAGTTCTTC. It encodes CASSGTSGISKSSYNEQFF.

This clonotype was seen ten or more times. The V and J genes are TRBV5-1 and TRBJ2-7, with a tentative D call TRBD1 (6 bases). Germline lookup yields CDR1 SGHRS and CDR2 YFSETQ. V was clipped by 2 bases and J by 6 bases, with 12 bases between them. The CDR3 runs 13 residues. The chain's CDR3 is CASSLVRGGEQYF. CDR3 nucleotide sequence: TGCGCCAGCAGCTTAGTCAGGGGCGGCGAGCAGTACTTC.

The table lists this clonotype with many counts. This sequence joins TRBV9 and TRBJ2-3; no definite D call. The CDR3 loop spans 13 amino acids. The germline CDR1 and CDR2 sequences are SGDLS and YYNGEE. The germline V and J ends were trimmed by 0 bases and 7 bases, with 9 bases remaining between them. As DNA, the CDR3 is TGTGCCAGCAGCGTAGGCGACCTTAATACGCAGTATTTT. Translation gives CASSVGDLNTQYF.

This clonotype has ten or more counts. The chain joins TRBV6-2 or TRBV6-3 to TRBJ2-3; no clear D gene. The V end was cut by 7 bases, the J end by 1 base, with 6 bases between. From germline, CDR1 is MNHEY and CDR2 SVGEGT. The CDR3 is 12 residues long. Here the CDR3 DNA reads TGTGCCAGCACGGACCGCACAGATACGCAGTATTTT. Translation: CASTDRTDTQYF.

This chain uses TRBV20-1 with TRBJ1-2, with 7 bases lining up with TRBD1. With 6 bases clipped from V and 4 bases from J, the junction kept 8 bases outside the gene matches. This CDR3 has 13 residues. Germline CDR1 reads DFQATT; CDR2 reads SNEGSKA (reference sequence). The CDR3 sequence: CSAQDRSTYGYTF. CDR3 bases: TGCAGTGCCCAGGACAGGTCTACCTATGGCTACACCTTC.

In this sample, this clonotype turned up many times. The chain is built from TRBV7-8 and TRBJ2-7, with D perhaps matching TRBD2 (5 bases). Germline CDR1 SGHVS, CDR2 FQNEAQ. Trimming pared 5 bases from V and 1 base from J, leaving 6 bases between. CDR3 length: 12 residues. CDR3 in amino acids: CASSRRSYEQYF. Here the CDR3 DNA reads TGTGCCAGCAGCCGGAGGTCCTACGAGCAGTACTTC.